Shown below are 26 T cell receptor beta chains from a single sample sequenced in a study of Graves' ophthalmopathy and Graves' hyperthyroidism. Investigators amplified TCR beta CDR3 regions from RNA transcripts. HTBI primers were used in a first-round RT-PCR, which preceded a second-round multiplex PCR. One entry per CDR3 protein, called by TCRdb with MiXCR from the multiplex PCR reads. The table shows 350,000 to 400,000 distinct CDR3 sequences, with approximately 15% occurring only once. The specimen sequenced was peripheral blood. The receptor source for this set is a woman between 18 and 29 years old with stable Graves' hyperthyroidism.

This rearrangement joins TRBV6-1 to TRBJ2-7; TRBD1 aligns across 8 bases. This CDR3 is 15 amino acids long. Trimming cost V 3 bases and J 4 bases; bases outside gene matches: 8. Germline CDR1 MNHNS, CDR2 SASEGT. The CDR3 DNA reads as TGTGCCAGCAGTGACCCGGGACAGGAGGGGTACGAGCAGTACTTC. This sequence encodes CASSDPGQEGYEQYF.

In this sample, this clonotype turned up a few times. This may be a read error, as it is one base from a much larger clone. The chain joins TRBV18 to TRBJ1-1; D uncertain. Germline V CDR1 and CDR2: KGHSH, LQKENI. The V end was cut by 1 base, the J end by 1 base, with 10 bases between. The CDR3 runs to 15 residues. CDR3 sequence: CASSPQTFENTEAFF. CDR3 in DNA: TGTGCCAGCTCACCACAGACATTTGAGAACACTGAAGCTTTCTTT.

This clonotype occurred many times. The chain uses TRBV5-1 and TRBJ2-7; TRBD2 agrees at 9 bases. The germline CDR1 and CDR2 sequences are SGHRS and YFSETQ. The CDR3 consists of 14 residues. V was pared by 4 bases and J by 4 bases, with 6 bases of the junction left unmatched. CDR3 sequence reads: CASSPGTSKYEQYF. The CDR3 nucleotides read TGCGCCAGCAGCCCCGGGACTAGCAAATACGAGCAGTACTTC.

This clonotype was observed at least ten times. This chain links TRBV12-3 or TRBV12-4 with TRBJ1-2, with TRBD1 as a possible D gene (6 bases). The CDR3 consists of 15 residues. V was trimmed by 6 bases and J by 3 bases, leaving 17 bases between them. This CDR3 reads CASSPEQGGDYGYTF. The CDR3 DNA sequence: TGTGCCAGCAGCCCTGAACAGGGAGGCGACTATGGCTACACCTTC.

The chain uses TRBV19 and TRBJ2-2; D unresolved. Germline values: CDR1 LNHDA, CDR2 SQIVND (reference sequence). Deletions cut 5 bases from V and 1 base from J, with 11 bases between. The CDR3 is 15 amino acids. The CDR3 loop reads CASSLLAGNTGELFF. CDR3 nucleotides: TGTGCCAGTAGTCTCTTGGCAGGGAACACCGGGGAGCTGTTTTTT. Full variable domain (rest looked up from reference TRBV19 and TRBJ2-2): DGGITQSPKYLFRKEGQNVTLSCEQNLNHDAMYWYRQDPGQGLRLIYYSQIVNDFQKGDIAEGYSVSREKKESFPLTVTSAQKNPTAFYLCASSLLAGNTGELFFGEGSRLTVL.

As concerns this clonotype: A read error may be the cause here, since a much bigger clone is one base away. The chain recombines TRBV29-1 with TRBJ1-2; D perhaps matches TRBD1 (5 bases). The CDR3 covers 13 residues. CDR1 SQVTM and CDR2 ANQGSEA come from the germline V gene. The DNA for the CDR3 is TGCAGCGCTGAATTAGCAGGGTCGGGCGGCTACACCTTC. It is translated as CSAELAGSGGYTF. Filled out from reference TRBV29-1 and TRBJ1-2, the complete variable domain reads SAVISQKPSRDICQRGTSLTIQCQVDSQVTMMFWYRQQPGQSLTLIATANQGSEATYESGFVIDKFPISRPNLTFSTLTVSNMSPEDSSIYLCSAELAGSGGYTFGSGTRLTVV.

This clonotype was observed at least ten times. This chain joins TRBV12-3 or TRBV12-4 and TRBJ1-1; a possible D gene is TRBD1 (6 bases). The CDR3 totals 12 residues. V was pared by 6 bases and J by 5 bases, with 10 bases between. This CDR3 reads CASSRGQTEAFF. CDR3 in DNA: TGTGCCAGCAGCCGGGGACAAACTGAAGCTTTCTTT.

As for this clonotype: The junction and the germline gene differ at one end; a read error may be behind it. The rearrangement links TRBV11-2 to TRBJ1-2; D is unclear. Per germline, CDR1 SGHAT and CDR2 FQNNGV. This CDR3 has 14 amino acids. The CDR3 DNA reads as TGTGCCCGCAGCAAGGACCGGCCTCTCTATGGCTACACCTTC. Residues: CARSKDRPLYGYTF.

This clonotype was found many times. This chain uses TRBV15 with TRBJ2-5; D tentatively fits TRBD1 or TRBD2 (5 bases each). The V end was cut by 0 bases, the J end by 4 bases, with 15 bases between. The CDR3 is 16 residues long. Germline V CDR1 and CDR2: LNHNV, YYDKDF (reference sequence). CDR3 coding DNA: TGTGCCACCAGCAGAGATCTCTTGGGGCGGGTAGAGACCCAGTACTTC. It yields the protein CATSRDLLGRVETQYF. Using reference TRBV15 and TRBJ2-5 for the parts outside the CDR3, the full variable domain is DAMVIQNPRYQVTQFGKPVTLSCSQTLNHNVMYWYQQKSSQAPKLLFHYYDKDFNNEADTPDNFQSRRPNTSFCFLDIRSPGLGDTAMYLCATSRDLLGRVETQYFGPGTRLLVL.

The rearrangement joins TRBV6-2 or TRBV6-3 to TRBJ1-1; no reliable D call. Germline CDR1 and CDR2: MNHEY and SVGEGT. The V and J ends lost 7 bases and 0 bases respectively, with 21 bases between them. This CDR3 is 17 amino acids long. CDR3 bases: TGTGCCAGCACCCCCCATTTCAGATTTCCAGTGAACACTGAAGCTTTCTTT. Translation: CASTPHFRFPVNTEAFF.

This clonotype has at least ten counts. A much larger clone differs from this one at a single base, so this may be a read error. This chain uses TRBV14 with TRBJ2-7; D not certain. The germline V gene has CDR1 SGHDN and CDR2 FVKESK. The CDR3 is 11 residues long. Between the trimmed V and J ends, which lost 4 bases and 3 bases, there was a span of 4 bases. CDR3 in amino acids: CASSRYYEQYF. The CDR3 bases are TGTGCCAGCAGCCGATACTACGAGCAGTACTTC.

As for this clonotype: A much larger clonotype is one base distant, so this may be a read error. The DNA is omitted, as the CDR3 cannot be located on it reliably, and the CDR3 follows TCRdb's listing. The chain is built from TRBV11-2 and TRBJ1-3; the D call TRBD1 from the table was never checked on the DNA. The CDR3 is 16 amino acids in total, end residues counted. The germline V gene has CDR1 SGHAT and CDR2 FQNNGV. CDR3 loop: CASSESRVGSGNTICF.

This clonotype has ten or more counts. This sequence may be a read error, since a much larger clone differs from it by one base. The chain employs TRBV12-3 or TRBV12-4 and TRBJ1-2, with D perhaps matching TRBD1 (6 bases). The CDR3 contains 15 residues. The DNA for the CDR3 is TGTGCCGGCAGTCCACCTTTGACAGGAATAGGTGGCTACACCTTC. This encodes CAGSPPLTGIGGYTF.

This clonotype occurred many times. In DNA form, the CDR3 reads TGTGCCAGCAGTTGGGGCAATAGCAATCAGCCCCAGCATTTT. Residues: CASSWGNSNQPQHF. This sequence joins TRBV12-3 or TRBV12-4 and TRBJ1-5; D may be TRBD1 (5 bases). The CDR3 loop spans 14 amino acids. The V end lost 4 bases, the J end lost 0 bases, and 7 bases lay between the germline ends.

V and J are TRBV28 and TRBJ1-1; 7 positions match TRBD1. V gave up 1 base and J gave up 4 bases; unmatched junction bases: 6. Germline V gene sequence: CDR1 MDHEN, CDR2 SYDVKM. CDR3 length: 15 amino acids. The CDR3 nucleotides are TGTGCCAGCAGTTTATATACAGGGGCCTTCACTGAAGCTTTCTTT. Protein sequence: CASSLYTGAFTEAFF.

This clonotype was counted at least ten times. The genes are TRBV3-1 and TRBJ2-7, with D uncertain. Trimming removed 4 bases at V and 2 bases at J, with 18 bases between. The CDR3 has 16 amino acids. Germline assignment: CDR1 LGHDT and CDR2 YNNKEL (reference sequence). The DNA for the CDR3 is TGTGCCAGCAGCCCCCGATGGCCAATACCAGCCTACGAGCAGTACTTC. Residues: CASSPRWPIPAYEQYF.

Of note for this clonotype: No conserved phenylalanine or tryptophan ends this CDR3, so it is likely a read error. Because the CDR3's place on the DNA is in doubt, the DNA is left out and the CDR3 is given as listed by TCRdb. This rearrangement joins TRBV12-3 or TRBV12-4 to TRBJ1-1; the table's D call, TRBD1, has no DNA check behind it. The CDR3 has 16 residues if both end residues are counted. This CDR3 is CASRTGAPPLNTEALY.

The chain is built from TRBV11-2 and TRBJ1-5; 7 nucleotides agree with TRBD1. Per germline, CDR1 SGHAT and CDR2 FQNNGV. The CDR3 has 19 amino acids. Losses at the gene ends were 1 base for V and 1 base for J; bases not matched to a gene: 13. CDR3 sequence: CASSLVLGTVMGSNQPQHF. DNA of the CDR3: TGTGCCAGCAGCTTAGTCCTCGGGACAGTGATGGGGAGCAATCAGCCCCAGCATTTT.

This clonotype was detected once. One base away lies a much larger clone, so this may be a sequencing read error. The J gene is TRBJ2-7, the V gene TRBV6-1; 10 bases align to TRBD1. CDR1 is MNHNS, CDR2 SASEGT, per germline. This CDR3 contains 16 residues. CDR3 region: CASSRNSGTGVYELYF. The CDR3 coding sequence is TGTGCCAGCAGCCGCAATTCCGGGACAGGGGTCTACGAGCTGTACTTC.

This clonotype was recorded at least ten times. This chain connects TRBV29-1 to TRBJ1-2; 9 bases align to TRBD1. This CDR3 is 11 amino acids long. Germline V gives CDR1 SQVTM, CDR2 ANQGSEA. The junction had 4 bases not matched to a gene; V was cut back by 8 bases and J by 6 bases. CDR3 sequence (DNA): TGCAGCCTAAGGGACAGGGATGGCTACACCTTC. Translated, it gives CSLRDRDGYTF.

This clonotype showed up just a few times. The V call is TRBV5-1, the J call TRBJ2-5, with 8 nucleotides matching TRBD1. J lost 4 bases, V lost 2 bases, and 4 bases had no gene match. Per the germline V gene, CDR1 is SGHRS and CDR2 is YFSETQ. The CDR3 covers 14 residues. The CDR3, as DNA: TGCGCCAGCAGCTTCGCAGACAGGGGAGAGACCCAGTACTTC. Translating gives CASSFADRGETQYF.

This clonotype showed up many times. The chain couples TRBV5-1 to TRBJ2-7; TRBD1 agrees at 11 bases. This CDR3 comprises 15 residues. The germline V gene encodes CDR1 SGHRS and CDR2 YFSETQ. J gave up 4 bases and V 3 bases, and 6 bases lay outside the gene matches. The CDR3 spells CASSSGTGGTYEQYF. As DNA, the CDR3 is TGCGCCAGCAGCTCGGGGACAGGGGGTACTTACGAGCAGTACTTC.

This clonotype was observed at least ten times. V is TRBV27 and J is TRBJ2-7; D uncertain. Germline assignment: CDR1 MNHEY and CDR2 SMNVEV (reference sequence). With 0 bases removed from V and 3 bases from J, the gap between germline ends came to 12 bases. The CDR3 runs to 15 residues. The CDR3 coding sequence is TGTGCCAGCAGTTTATCTCATCTGGCAGGCTACGAGCAGTACTTC. Translated, it gives CASSLSHLAGYEQYF.

This clonotype occurred many times. This rearrangement joins TRBV12-3 or TRBV12-4 to TRBJ1-1, with a weak D call TRBD1 (5 bases). The V gene lost 6 bases and the J gene lost 7 bases, with 18 bases spanning the gap. The CDR3 contains 14 residues. The CDR3, as DNA: TGTGCCAGCAGCCCGGGACTCAAACGGAATGAAGCTTTCTTT. Amino acid sequence: CASSPGLKRNEAFF.

This clonotype was observed a few times. The chain combines TRBV11-2 with TRBJ1-2, with D possibly TRBD1 on 6 matching bases. The CDR3 contains 17 residues. Germline CDR1 is SGHAT and CDR2 is FQNNGV. V lost 0 bases, J lost 3 bases, and 17 bases lay in between. CDR3 protein: CASSLESQWGADYGYTF. The CDR3, as DNA: TGTGCCAGCAGCTTAGAAAGTCAATGGGGGGCTGACTATGGCTACACCTTC. The whole variable domain, filled in from reference TRBV11-2 and TRBJ1-2, reads EAGVAQSPRYKIIEKRQSVAFWCNPISGHATLYWYQQILGQGPKLLIQFQNNGVVDDSQLPKDRFSAERLKGVDSTLKIQPAKLEDSAVYLCASSLESQWGADYGYTFGSGTRLTVV.

This clonotype was observed a handful of times. This chain joins TRBV6-1 and TRBJ1-1; no clear D. The length of the CDR3 is 13 residues. Germline loops: CDR1 MNHNS, CDR2 SASEGT. V was clipped by 6 bases and J by 4 bases, with 12 bases between them. The CDR3 DNA follows: TGTGCCAGCAGGAAAAGGGAGGGCACTGAAGCTTTCTTT. This gives the protein CASRKREGTEAFF.